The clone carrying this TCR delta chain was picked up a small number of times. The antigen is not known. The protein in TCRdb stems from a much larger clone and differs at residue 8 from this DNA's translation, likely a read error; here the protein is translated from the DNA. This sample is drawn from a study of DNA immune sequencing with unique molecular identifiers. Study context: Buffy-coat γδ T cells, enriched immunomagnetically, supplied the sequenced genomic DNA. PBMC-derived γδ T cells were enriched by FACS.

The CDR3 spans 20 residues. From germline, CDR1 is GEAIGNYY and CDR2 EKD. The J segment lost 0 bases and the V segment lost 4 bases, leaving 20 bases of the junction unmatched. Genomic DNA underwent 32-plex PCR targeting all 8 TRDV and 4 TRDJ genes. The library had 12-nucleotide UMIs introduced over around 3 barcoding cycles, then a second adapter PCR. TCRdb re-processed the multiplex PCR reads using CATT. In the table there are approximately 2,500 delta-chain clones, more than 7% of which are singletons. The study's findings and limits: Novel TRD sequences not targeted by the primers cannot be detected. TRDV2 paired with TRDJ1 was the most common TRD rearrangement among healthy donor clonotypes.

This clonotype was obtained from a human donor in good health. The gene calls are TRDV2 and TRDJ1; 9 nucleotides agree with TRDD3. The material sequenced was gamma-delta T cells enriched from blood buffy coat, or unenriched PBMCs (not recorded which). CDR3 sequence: CACDNLGKGGYRTYTDKLIF. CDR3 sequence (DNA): TGTGCCTGTGATAACCTTGGTAAGGGGGGATACCGTACTTACACCGATAAACTCATCTTT.